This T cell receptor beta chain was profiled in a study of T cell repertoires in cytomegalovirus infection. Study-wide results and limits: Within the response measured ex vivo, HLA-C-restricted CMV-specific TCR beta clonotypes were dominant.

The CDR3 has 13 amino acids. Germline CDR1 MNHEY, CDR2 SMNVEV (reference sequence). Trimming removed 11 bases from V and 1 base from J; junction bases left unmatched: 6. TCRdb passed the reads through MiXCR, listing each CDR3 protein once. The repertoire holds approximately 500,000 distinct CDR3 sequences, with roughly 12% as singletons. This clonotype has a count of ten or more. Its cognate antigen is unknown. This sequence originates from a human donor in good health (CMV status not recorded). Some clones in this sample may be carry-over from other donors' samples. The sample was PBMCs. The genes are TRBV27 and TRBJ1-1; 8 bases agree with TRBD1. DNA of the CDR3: TGTGCCTCCCCCCAGGGGGCGAACACTGAAGCTTTCTTT. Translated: CASPQGANTEAFF.